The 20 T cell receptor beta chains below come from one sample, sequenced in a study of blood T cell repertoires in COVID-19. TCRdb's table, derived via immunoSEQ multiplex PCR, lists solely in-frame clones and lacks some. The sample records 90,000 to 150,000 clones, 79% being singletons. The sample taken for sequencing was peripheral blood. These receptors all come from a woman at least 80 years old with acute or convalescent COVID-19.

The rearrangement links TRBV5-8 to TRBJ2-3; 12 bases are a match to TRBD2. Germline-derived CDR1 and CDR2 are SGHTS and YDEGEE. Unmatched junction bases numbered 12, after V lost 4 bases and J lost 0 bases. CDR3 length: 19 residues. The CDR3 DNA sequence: TGTGCCAGCAGCCCTCCACAGGGGACTAGCGGGTCTAGCACAGATACGCAGTATTTT. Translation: CASSPPQGTSGSSTDTQYF.

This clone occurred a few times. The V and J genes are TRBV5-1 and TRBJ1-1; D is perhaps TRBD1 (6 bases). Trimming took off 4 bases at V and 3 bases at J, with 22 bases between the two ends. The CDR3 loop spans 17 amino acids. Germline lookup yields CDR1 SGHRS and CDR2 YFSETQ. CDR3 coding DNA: TGCGCCAGCAGCCAGCCGACAGGAAAGGTCGGGGACACTGAAGCTTTCTTT. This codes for CASSQPTGKVGDTEAFF.

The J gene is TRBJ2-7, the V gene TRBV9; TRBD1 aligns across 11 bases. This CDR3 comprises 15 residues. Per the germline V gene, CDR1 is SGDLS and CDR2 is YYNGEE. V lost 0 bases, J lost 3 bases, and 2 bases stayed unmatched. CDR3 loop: CASSVDGTGGYEQYF. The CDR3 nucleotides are TGTGCCAGCAGCGTAGACGGGACAGGGGGCTACGAGCAGTACTTC.

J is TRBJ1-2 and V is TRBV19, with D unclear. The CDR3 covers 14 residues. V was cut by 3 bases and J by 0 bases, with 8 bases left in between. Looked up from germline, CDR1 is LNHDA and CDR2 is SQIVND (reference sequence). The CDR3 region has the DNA TGTGCCAGTAGTATCCAGGATTCTAACTATGGCTACACCTTC. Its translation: CASSIQDSNYGYTF.

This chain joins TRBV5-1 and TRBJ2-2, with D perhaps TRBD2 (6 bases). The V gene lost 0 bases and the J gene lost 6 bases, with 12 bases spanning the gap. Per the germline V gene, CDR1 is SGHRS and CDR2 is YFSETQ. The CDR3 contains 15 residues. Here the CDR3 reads CASSLVSGSPGELFF. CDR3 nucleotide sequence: TGCGCCAGCAGCTTGGTATCCGGGAGCCCCGGGGAGCTGTTTTTT. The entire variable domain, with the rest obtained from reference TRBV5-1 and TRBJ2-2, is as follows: KAGVTQTPRYLIKTRGQQVTLSCSPISGHRSVSWYQQTPGQGLQFLFEYFSETQRNKGNFPGRFSGRQFSNSRSEMNVSTLELGDSALYLCASSLVSGSPGELFFGEGSRLTVL.

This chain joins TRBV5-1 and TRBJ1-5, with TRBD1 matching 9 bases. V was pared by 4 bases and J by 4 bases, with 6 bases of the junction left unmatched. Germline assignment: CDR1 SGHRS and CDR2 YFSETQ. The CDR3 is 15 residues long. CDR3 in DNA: TGCGCCAGCAGCCCGGACAGGGGTGGAAATCAGCCCCAGCATTTT. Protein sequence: CASSPDRGGNQPQHF. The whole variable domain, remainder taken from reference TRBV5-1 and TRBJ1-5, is KAGVTQTPRYLIKTRGQQVTLSCSPISGHRSVSWYQQTPGQGLQFLFEYFSETQRNKGNFPGRFSGRQFSNSRSEMNVSTLELGDSALYLCASSPDRGGNQPQHFGDGTRLSIL.

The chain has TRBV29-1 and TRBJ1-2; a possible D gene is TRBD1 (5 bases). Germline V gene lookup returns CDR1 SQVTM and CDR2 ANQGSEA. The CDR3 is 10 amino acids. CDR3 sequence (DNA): TGCGGGGGGGGGACGACTGGCTACACCTTC. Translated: CGGGTTGYTF.

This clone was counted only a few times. The CDR3 loop reads CATSDSLGGYTF. CDR3 nucleotide sequence: TGTGCCACCAGTGACTCCCTCGGTGGCTACACCTTC. The genes are TRBV24-1 and TRBJ1-2, with unresolved D. The CDR3 totals 12 residues. Germline CDR1 and CDR2: KGHDR and SFDVKD. V lost 4 bases, J lost 7 bases, and 9 bases lay in between.

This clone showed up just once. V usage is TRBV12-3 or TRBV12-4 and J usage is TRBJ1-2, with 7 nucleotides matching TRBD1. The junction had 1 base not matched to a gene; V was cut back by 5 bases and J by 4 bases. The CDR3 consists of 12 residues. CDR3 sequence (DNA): TGTGCCAGCAGTCGACAGGGCTATGGCTACACCTTC. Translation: CASSRQGYGYTF.

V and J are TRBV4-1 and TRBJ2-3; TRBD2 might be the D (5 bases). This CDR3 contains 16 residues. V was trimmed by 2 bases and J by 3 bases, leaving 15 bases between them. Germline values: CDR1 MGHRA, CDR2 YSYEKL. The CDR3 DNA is TGCGCCAGCAGCCAACCTCTAGCAGACGCGACAGATACGCAGTATTTT. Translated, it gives CASSQPLADATDTQYF.

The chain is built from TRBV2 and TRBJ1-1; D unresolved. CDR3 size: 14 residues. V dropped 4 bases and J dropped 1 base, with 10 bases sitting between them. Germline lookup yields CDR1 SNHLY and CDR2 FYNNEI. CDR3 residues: CASSVSRGNTEAFF. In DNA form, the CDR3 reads TGTGCCAGCAGTGTTTCTCGGGGGAACACTGAAGCTTTCTTT. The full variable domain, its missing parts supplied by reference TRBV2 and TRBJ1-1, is EPEVTQTPSHQVTQMGQEVILRCVPISNHLYFYWYRQILGQKVEFLVSFYNNEISEKSEIFDDQFSVERPDGSNFTLKIRSTKLEDSAMYFCASSVSRGNTEAFFGQGTRLTVV.

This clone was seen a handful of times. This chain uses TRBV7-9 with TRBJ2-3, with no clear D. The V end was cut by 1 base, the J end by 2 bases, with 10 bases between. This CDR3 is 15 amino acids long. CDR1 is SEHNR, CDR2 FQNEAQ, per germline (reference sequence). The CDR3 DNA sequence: TGTGCCAGCAGCTTAGATATAGCCAACACAGATACGCAGTATTTT. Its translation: CASSLDIANTDTQYF.

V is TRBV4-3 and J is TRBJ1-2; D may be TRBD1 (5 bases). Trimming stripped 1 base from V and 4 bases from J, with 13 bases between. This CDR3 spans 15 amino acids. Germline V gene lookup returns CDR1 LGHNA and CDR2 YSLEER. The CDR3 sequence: CASSQVGGQGYGYTF. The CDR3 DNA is TGCGCCAGCAGCCAAGTCGGGGGTCAAGGCTATGGCTACACCTTC.

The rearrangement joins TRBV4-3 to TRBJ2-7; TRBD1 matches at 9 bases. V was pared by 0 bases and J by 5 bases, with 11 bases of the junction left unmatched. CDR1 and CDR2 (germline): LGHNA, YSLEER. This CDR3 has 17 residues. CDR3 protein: CASSQDVSGQGLDEQYF. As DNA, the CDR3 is TGCGCCAGCAGCCAAGACGTATCGGGACAGGGTCTCGACGAGCAGTACTTC.

The CDR3 DNA sequence: TGTGCCAGCAGCCAAGATTCTGGCACGTCTGGAAACACCATATATTTT. Translation gives CASSQDSGTSGNTIYF. The chain carries TRBV3-1 (or the pseudogene TRBV3-2) and TRBJ1-3; D gene uncertain. V dropped 0 bases and J dropped 1 base, with 10 bases sitting between them. Germline CDR1 and CDR2: LGHDT and YNNKEL (reference sequence). The CDR3 loop spans 16 amino acids.

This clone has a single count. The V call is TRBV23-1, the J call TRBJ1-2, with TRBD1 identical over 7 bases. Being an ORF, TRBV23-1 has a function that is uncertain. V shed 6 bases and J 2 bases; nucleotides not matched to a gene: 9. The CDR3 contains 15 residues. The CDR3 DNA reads TGCGCCAGCAGCACTGGGGGACAGAGGAACTATGGCTACACCTTC. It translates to CASSTGGQRNYGYTF.

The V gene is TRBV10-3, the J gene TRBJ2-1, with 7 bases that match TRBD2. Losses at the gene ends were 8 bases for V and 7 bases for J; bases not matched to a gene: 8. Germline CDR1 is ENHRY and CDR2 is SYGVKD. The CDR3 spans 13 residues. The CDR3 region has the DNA TGTGCCATCCGACAGAGCGGGATGAATGAGCAGTTCTTC. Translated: CAIRQSGMNEQFF.

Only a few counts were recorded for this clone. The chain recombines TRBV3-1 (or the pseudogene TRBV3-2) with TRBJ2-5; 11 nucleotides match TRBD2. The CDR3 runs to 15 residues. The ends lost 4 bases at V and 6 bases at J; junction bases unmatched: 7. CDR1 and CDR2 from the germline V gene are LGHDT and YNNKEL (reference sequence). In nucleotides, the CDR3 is TGTGCCAGCAGCCTTAGCGGGGGGGCGGGAAAGACCCAGTACTTC. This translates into CASSLSGGAGKTQYF.

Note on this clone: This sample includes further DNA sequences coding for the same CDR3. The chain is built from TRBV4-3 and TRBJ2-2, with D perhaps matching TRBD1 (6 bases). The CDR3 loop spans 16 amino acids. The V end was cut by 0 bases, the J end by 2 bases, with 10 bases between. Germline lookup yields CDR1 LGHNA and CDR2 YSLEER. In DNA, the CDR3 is TGCGCCAGCAGCCAAGATCCAGGGGCAAACACCGGGGAGCTGTTTTTT. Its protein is CASSQDPGANTGELFF.

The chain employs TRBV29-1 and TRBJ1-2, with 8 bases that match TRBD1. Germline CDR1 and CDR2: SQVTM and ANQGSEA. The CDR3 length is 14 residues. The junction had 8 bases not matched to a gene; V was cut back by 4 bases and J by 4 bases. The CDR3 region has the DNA TGCAGCGTTGGTGACGGGACAGGCTCCTATGGCTACACCTTC. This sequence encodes CSVGDGTGSYGYTF. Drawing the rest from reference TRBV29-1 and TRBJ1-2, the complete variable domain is SAVISQKPSRDICQRGTSLTIQCQVDSQVTMMFWYRQQPGQSLTLIATANQGSEATYESGFVIDKFPISRPNLTFSTLTVSNMSPEDSSIYLCSVGDGTGSYGYTFGSGTRLTVV.